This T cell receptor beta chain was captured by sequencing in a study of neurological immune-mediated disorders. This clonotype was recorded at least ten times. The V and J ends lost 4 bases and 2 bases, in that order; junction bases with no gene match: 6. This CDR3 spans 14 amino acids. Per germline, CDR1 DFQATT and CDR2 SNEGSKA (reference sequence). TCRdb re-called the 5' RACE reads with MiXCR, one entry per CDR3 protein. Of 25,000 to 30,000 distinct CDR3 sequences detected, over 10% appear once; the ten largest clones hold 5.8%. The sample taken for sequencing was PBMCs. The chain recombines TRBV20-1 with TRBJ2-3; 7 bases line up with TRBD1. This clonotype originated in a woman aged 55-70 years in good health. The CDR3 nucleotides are TGCAGTGCTATGGGGACAGAGTACACAGATACGCAGTATTTT. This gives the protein CSAMGTEYTDTQYF.